This T cell receptor beta chain is drawn from a study of T cells after yellow fever vaccination (dated by TCRdb to between 2018 and 2021). Study-wide context: The SMART-Seq v4 Ultra Low Input RNA kit was used to prepare libraries from fractions with low cell numbers. Blood was collected at multiple timepoints before and after primary and secondary immunization, and bulk PBMC replicates and cell subsets were isolated. To track T-cell clones before and after primary and booster YFV17D yellow fever vaccination, bulk TCR alpha and beta repertoires were sequenced longitudinally. Two healthy male donors, one aged 18 to 30 and one aged 30 to 40 years, were included in the cohort. Study-wide conclusions, independent of this receptor: A small fraction of clonotypes showed up in both the CD4 and CD8 compartments, probably as a result of convergent recombination. The study included only a couple of donors, which limits how far the findings can be generalized. Because abundant contaminating clonotypes from the bulk population could be contained in FACS-sorted repertoires, computational filtering was required. Most clones expanded after primary vaccination (96% of CD4 and around nine tenths of CD8) were re-detected after the booster, suggesting that broad memory maintenance occurred. The secondary T-cell response was found to be weaker but faster than the primary response, with a peak reached on day 5 rather than on day 15.

TCR cDNA was synthesized by 5'RACE template switching, which introduced a universal primer site and unique molecular identifiers. Priming for cDNA synthesis came from both the TCR alpha and TCR beta constant segments. Library amplification used two PCR steps, and the second PCR step added sample barcodes and sequencing adapters. Sequencing of libraries was done on Illumina HiSeq 2500 (2x100 bp) or NovaSeq (2x150 bp). Under the source paper's analysis protocol: Reads were demultiplexed and collapsed into UMI consensus sequences with MIGEC, and V(D)J alignment was performed with MiXCR. Vaccine-responding clonotypes were identified with edgeR using replicate PBMC samples, with FDR below 0.01 and a log2 fold change above 5 up to day 15 being required. Each bulk clonotype was labeled CD4 or CD8 based on which sequenced repertoire, CD4 or CD8, contained the clonotype at higher abundance. The public reads were reanalyzed by TCRdb: fastp trimming at Q25, MiXCR alignment, in-frame beta chains only. Rows with one shared CDR3 protein collapse into an entry with the most common genes and DNA. In this record, the V and J calls reflect TCRdb's handling and not the investigators' own analysis. For this sample there are around 600,000 distinct CDR3 sequences; more than 9% appear just once. About 16% of the sample goes to the ten largest clones.

V is shortened by 0 bases, J by 4 bases, and the region joining them spans 7 bases. CDR1 and CDR2 (LNHNV, YYDKDF) derive from the germline V gene (reference sequence). The CDR3 goes from the cysteine to the phenylalanine over 13 residues. Just CDR3 DNA is preserved here, 39 bases in frame from base 1. Explained via the paper, the treatment or condition label denotes: live attenuated yellow fever vaccine strain. Two biological replicates of bulk PBMCs were collected at each blood-draw timepoint. A standard Ficoll-Paque protocol was used to isolate PBMCs from peripheral blood. TriZol was used to extract RNA from bulk PBMCs, from CD4 and CD8 fractions, and from dextramer-positive and dextramer-negative fractions. This clonotype was seen a handful of times. The antigen it recognizes is unknown. Nothing much larger sits one base from this clone, and base qualities are not available.

This clonotype was obtained from a man younger than 45 who received the YFV17D yellow fever vaccine. The specimen comprised PBMCs, sampled on the day of the yellow fever booster vaccination. The chain links TRBV15 with TRBJ2-7; the D gene cannot be resolved reliably. The CDR3 region: CATSRDTVYEQYF. The DNA sequence follows: TGTGCCACCAGCAGAGATACTGTTTACGAGCAGTACTTC.